These 21 T cell receptor beta chains were all obtained from the same sample, sequenced in a study of blood T cell repertoires in COVID-19. The protocol was immunoSEQ multiplex PCR, while the TCRdb copy is restricted to in-frame clones and leaves out a portion. This sample has under 250,000 clones, with approximately 89% found just once. The source material was peripheral blood. The source is a woman in her twenties or thirties with COVID-19, enrolled during active disease.

The chain is built from TRBV29-1 and TRBJ2-3; TRBD1 matches at 9 bases. CDR3 length equals 14 residues. Germline CDR1 and CDR2: SQVTM and ANQGSEA. With V trimmed by 5 bases and J by 1 base, 4 bases remained unmatched. The chain's CDR3 is CSVIRDRGTDTQYF. CDR3 nucleotides: TGCAGCGTTATCCGGGACAGGGGCACAGATACGCAGTATTTT.

V usage is TRBV4-3 and J usage is TRBJ2-2; D not certain. Germline assignment: CDR1 LGHNA and CDR2 YSLEER. The CDR3 has 12 amino acids. Trimming took 1 base from V and 7 from J, leaving 4 bases between them. CDR3 nucleotide sequence: TGCGCCAGCAGCCAAGCGGTCGGGGAGCTGTTTTTT. The encoded protein is CASSQAVGELFF.

The chain employs TRBV7-2 and TRBJ2-3; 7 bases line up with TRBD2. There are 14 residues in the CDR3. J gave up 3 bases and V 1 base, and 1 base lay outside the gene matches. CDR1 and CDR2 from the germline V gene are SGHTA and FQGNSA. CDR3 coding DNA: TGTGCCAGCAGCTTAGTGGGGGGGACAGATACGCAGTATTTT. The encoded protein is CASSLVGGTDTQYF.

This chain connects TRBV18 to TRBJ2-2; 7 bases fit TRBD1. V lost 2 bases to trimming and J lost 1 base; unmatched junction nucleotides: 4. This CDR3 region has 16 residues. From germline, CDR1 is KGHSH and CDR2 LQKENI. The CDR3 reads CASSPTTGMNTGELFF. The CDR3 nucleotides read TGTGCCAGCTCACCAACGACAGGGATGAACACCGGGGAGCTGTTTTTT. Filled out from reference TRBV18 and TRBJ2-2, the complete variable domain reads NAGVMQNPRHLVRRRGQEARLRCSPMKGHSHVYWYRQLPEEGLKFMVYLQKENIIDESGMPKERFSAEFPKEGPSILRIQQVVRGDSAAYFCASSPTTGMNTGELFFGEGSRLTVL.

The count of this clone is one. This chain uses TRBV6-5 with TRBJ1-1; TRBD1 agrees at 10 bases. V lost 5 bases, J lost 4 bases, and 7 bases stayed unmatched. The CDR3 length is 15 residues. CDR1 is MNHEY and CDR2 is SVGAGI in the germline V gene. The CDR3 loop reads CASSTDRGRGTEAFF. In DNA, the CDR3 is TGTGCCAGCAGTACCGACAGGGGGCGGGGCACTGAAGCTTTCTTT.

This clone was picked up a small number of times. This rearrangement joins TRBV12-3 or TRBV12-4 to TRBJ2-5, with D hard to call. Between the trimmed V and J ends, which lost 3 bases and 5 bases, there was a span of 10 bases. The CDR3 length is 13 residues. The CDR3 protein is CASSFLPRETQYF. DNA for the CDR3: TGTGCCAGCAGTTTTTTGCCGCGGGAGACCCAGTACTTC.

The rearrangement links TRBV24-1 to TRBJ2-2, with D perhaps TRBD1 (6 bases). Trimming took 4 bases from V and 4 from J, leaving 12 bases between them. CDR1 and CDR2 (germline): KGHDR, SFDVKD. The CDR3 totals 15 residues. The CDR3 region is CATSDKQGGTGELFF. The CDR3 bases are TGTGCCACCAGTGACAAACAGGGTGGCACCGGGGAGCTGTTTTTT.

The chain links TRBV10-3 to TRBJ1-2; D possibly corresponds to TRBD1 (6 bases). Trimming removed 3 bases from V and 0 bases from J, with 14 bases in between. Germline V lookup: CDR1 ENHRY, CDR2 SYGVKD. The CDR3 sequence is 16 residues long. The CDR3 sequence: CAISEQGGSANYGYTF. The CDR3 nucleotides read TGTGCCATCAGTGAACAGGGAGGGTCAGCTAACTATGGCTACACCTTC.

The chain has TRBV28 and TRBJ2-1; 7 bases map to TRBD1. CDR1 is MDHEN, CDR2 SYDVKM, per germline. The length of the CDR3 is 16 residues. V trimming: 7 bases; J trimming: 0 bases; junction bases outside the gene matches: 9. The CDR3 loop is CASTKDRAGSYNEQFF. CDR3 sequence (DNA): TGTGCCAGCACCAAAGACAGGGCTGGCTCCTACAATGAGCAGTTCTTC.

This clone came up once. The rearrangement uses TRBV24-1 and TRBJ2-1, with D possibly matching TRBD1 (5 bases). This CDR3 contains 15 residues. Trimming took 7 bases from V and 5 from J, leaving 17 bases between them. The germline V gene encodes CDR1 KGHDR and CDR2 SFDVKD. The CDR3: CATSDTGYHHNEQFF. CDR3 nucleotide sequence: TGTGCCACCAGCGATACAGGTTACCATCACAATGAGCAGTTCTTC.

The V call is TRBV6-6, the J call TRBJ1-5; D not certain. Trimming removed 0 bases at V and 6 bases at J, with 12 bases between. CDR1 and CDR2 from the germline V gene are MNHNY and SVGAGI (reference sequence). The CDR3 runs to 15 residues. The CDR3 loop is CASSYSWQAGQPQHF. The CDR3 region has the DNA TGTGCCAGCAGTTACTCGTGGCAGGCAGGTCAGCCCCAGCATTTT.

The rearrangement links TRBV5-1 to TRBJ2-2; 12 positions agree with TRBD2. Germline values: CDR1 SGHRS, CDR2 YFSETQ. V trimming: 4 bases; J trimming: 4 bases; junction bases outside the gene matches: 2. The CDR3 consists of 15 residues. CDR3 in DNA: TGCGCCAGCAGCGAACTAGCGGGGGGCACCGGGGAGCTGTTTTTT. It encodes CASSELAGGTGELFF.

The chain is built from TRBV20-1 and TRBJ2-1, with unresolved D. Trimming left V 3 bases short and J 5 bases short, with 5 bases between. Germline V gene data show CDR1 as DFQATT and CDR2 as SNEGSKA (reference sequence). This CDR3 contains 11 residues. The CDR3 nucleotides read TGCAGTGCTAGCCGTGACAATGAGCAGTTCTTC. Translation: CSASRDNEQFF.

This chain links TRBV4-1 with TRBJ1-1; D perhaps matches TRBD1 (5 bases). Trimming removed 4 bases from V and 4 bases from J, with 16 bases in between. The CDR3 length is 15 residues. CDR1 and CDR2 (germline): MGHRA, YSYEKL. The CDR3 region is CASSLDGGFSTEAFF. In nucleotides, the CDR3 is TGCGCCAGCAGCCTAGACGGGGGGTTTAGCACTGAAGCTTTCTTT.

This clone was counted between two and nine times. V gene TRBV3-1 (or the pseudogene TRBV3-2) combines with J gene TRBJ2-7; 8 bases are a match to TRBD2. The V and J ends lost 2 bases and 9 bases, in that order; junction bases with no gene match: 12. Germline CDR1 is LGHDT and CDR2 is YNNKEL (reference sequence). The CDR3 sequence is 15 residues long. The CDR3 DNA follows: TGTGCCAGCAGCCAATCTAGCGGGCGGGTTTTAGGGCAGTACTTC. Its protein is CASSQSSGRVLGQYF.

The V gene is TRBV5-4, the J gene TRBJ1-5; the D gene is possibly TRBD1 (6 bases). In germline, CDR1 is SGHNT, CDR2 YYREEE (reference sequence). This CDR3 comprises 14 residues. V was clipped by 3 bases and J by 3 bases, with 10 bases between them. CDR3 amino acids: CASSSAGDNQPQHF. CDR3 nucleotides: TGTGCCAGCAGCTCAGCAGGGGACAATCAGCCCCAGCATTTT.

V and J are TRBV27 and TRBJ2-2; 9 bases match TRBD1. Trimming removed 3 bases from V and 7 bases from J; junction bases left unmatched: 6. Germline lookup yields CDR1 MNHEY and CDR2 SMNVEV (reference sequence). The CDR3 loop spans 15 amino acids. The CDR3 protein is CASSFYRGLIGELFF. The CDR3 nucleotides read TGTGCCAGCAGTTTTTACAGGGGGCTGATCGGGGAGCTGTTTTTT.

The chain is built from TRBV2 and TRBJ1-2, with D possibly being TRBD1 (5 bases). Per the germline V gene, CDR1 is SNHLY and CDR2 is FYNNEI. The germline V and J ends were trimmed by 7 bases and 8 bases, with 11 bases remaining between them. The CDR3 is 11 amino acids. CDR3 sequence: CASIRQGGYTF. The CDR3 bases are TGTGCCAGCATTAGGCAGGGAGGCTACACCTTC.

This clone has just one count. The chain is built from TRBV11-3 and TRBJ2-2; 8 bases align to TRBD1. V shed 5 bases, J shed 1 base, and the junction held 3 bases outside the gene matches. Germline CDR1 is SGHNT and CDR2 is YENEEA. CDR3 length: 15 residues. DNA of the CDR3: TGTGCCAGCAGCAGCGGACAGGGGAACACCGGGGAGCTGTTTTTT. Translating gives CASSSGQGNTGELFF. Drawing the rest from reference TRBV11-3 and TRBJ2-2, the complete variable domain is EAGVVQSPRYKIIEKKQPVAFWCNPISGHNTLYWYLQNLGQGPELLIRYENEEAVDDSQLPKDRFSAERLKGVDSTLKIQPAELGDSAVYLCASSSGQGNTGELFFGEGSRLTVL.

The chain uses TRBV18 and TRBJ2-7, with TRBD1 identical over 8 bases. CDR1 KGHSH and CDR2 LQKENI come from the germline V gene. The ends lost 2 bases at V and 3 bases at J; junction bases unmatched: 3. This CDR3 region has 14 residues. CDR3 protein: CASSPGTGFYEQYF. The CDR3 nucleotides are TGTGCCAGCTCACCAGGGACAGGTTTCTACGAGCAGTACTTC.

DNA of the CDR3: TGTGCCAGCAGCCCTAAGGGGCGGGAGGTAGCCTCTGGGGCCAACGTCCTGACTTTC. Protein sequence: CASSPKGREVASGANVLTF. The V and J genes are TRBV9 and TRBJ2-6; 8 bases are shared with TRBD2. The CDR3 is made up of 19 amino acids. The V segment lost 4 bases and the J segment 0 bases; nucleotides outside the gene matches: 12. Germline loops: CDR1 SGDLS, CDR2 YYNGEE.